Below are 5 T cell receptor beta chains sequenced from a single sample in a study of cytomegalovirus exposure and HLA in healthy donors. A multiplex PCR was run with 60 Vbeta primers and 13 Jbeta primers. Profiled with immunoSEQ multiplex PCR; TCRdb holds only in-frame clones, not every one. Among 100,000 or so clones, 65% to 85% were seen once, and the ten largest hold about 4.8%. The source material was PBMCs. All receptors derive from a man between 35 and 55 years old in good health and CMV-seropositive.

The chain links TRBV6-6 to TRBJ2-7, with D maybe TRBD1 (6 bases). Trimming removed 2 bases from V and 2 bases from J, with 7 bases in between. This CDR3 comprises 13 residues. Germline loops: CDR1 MNHNY, CDR2 SVGAGI (reference sequence). The CDR3 coding sequence is TGTGCCAGCAGTTACGGGGGCCCCTACGAGCAGTACTTC. As protein: CASSYGGPYEQYF.

The chain joins TRBV5-1 to TRBJ1-2; the match to TRBD1 covers 8 bases. Germline V lookup: CDR1 SGHRS, CDR2 YFSETQ. The V segment lost 4 bases and the J segment 7 bases; nucleotides outside the gene matches: 6. The length of the CDR3 is 13 residues. CDR3 DNA: TGCGCCAGCAGCACTGGACAGGGAGGTGGCTACACCTTC. This codes for CASSTGQGGGYTF.

The rearrangement joins TRBV30 to TRBJ2-3, with a tentative D call TRBD1 (6 bases). Germline V CDR1 and CDR2: GTSNPN, SVGIG (reference sequence). The CDR3 covers 14 residues. V was trimmed by 2 bases and J by 2 bases, leaving 11 bases between them. The CDR3 DNA reads as TGTGCCTGGAGTCCCAGGGGATTCACAGATACGCAGTATTTT. It translates to CAWSPRGFTDTQYF. The full variable domain, completed using reference TRBV30 and TRBJ2-3, is SQTIHQWPATLVQPVGSPLSLECTVEGTSNPNLYWYRQAAGRGLQLLFYSVGIGQISSEVPQNLSASRPQDRQFILSSKKLLLSDSGFYLCAWSPRGFTDTQYFGPGTRLTVL.

The genes are TRBV5-1 and TRBJ2-5; 9 positions match TRBD1. CDR3 length: 15 residues. The germline V gene has CDR1 SGHRS and CDR2 YFSETQ. J was trimmed by 4 bases and V by 4 bases; bases with no gene match: 8. CDR3 protein: CASSLSTGGGETQYF. As DNA, the CDR3 is TGCGCCAGCAGCCTCTCGACAGGGGGAGGAGAGACCCAGTACTTC. Looking up the rest from reference TRBV5-1 and TRBJ2-5 gives the full variable domain: KAGVTQTPRYLIKTRGQQVTLSCSPISGHRSVSWYQQTPGQGLQFLFEYFSETQRNKGNFPGRFSGRQFSNSRSEMNVSTLELGDSALYLCASSLSTGGGETQYFGPGTRLLVL.

The chain combines TRBV15 with TRBJ1-1, with 8 positions matching TRBD1. This CDR3 contains 13 residues. Trimming cost V 11 bases and J 0 bases; bases outside gene matches: 5. Germline V CDR1 and CDR2: LNHNV, YYDKDF (reference sequence). In nucleotides, the CDR3 is TGTGCCGCCGGACAGGGTCTGAACACTGAAGCTTTCTTT. Protein sequence: CAAGQGLNTEAFF.